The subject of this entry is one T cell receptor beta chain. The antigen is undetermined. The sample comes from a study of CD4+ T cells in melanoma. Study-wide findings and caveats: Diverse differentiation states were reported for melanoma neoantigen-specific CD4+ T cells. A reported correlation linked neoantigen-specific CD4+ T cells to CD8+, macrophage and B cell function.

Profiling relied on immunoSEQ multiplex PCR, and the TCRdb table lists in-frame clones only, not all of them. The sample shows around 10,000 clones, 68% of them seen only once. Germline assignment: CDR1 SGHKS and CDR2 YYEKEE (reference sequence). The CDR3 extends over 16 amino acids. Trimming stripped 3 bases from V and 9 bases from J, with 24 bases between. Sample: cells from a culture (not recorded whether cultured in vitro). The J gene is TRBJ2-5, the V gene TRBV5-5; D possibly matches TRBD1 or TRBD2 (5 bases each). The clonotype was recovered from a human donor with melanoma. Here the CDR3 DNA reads TGTGCCAGCAGCTCCCAGCCACCGGGACCCACGAAGTCCCAGTACTTC. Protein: CASSSQPPGPTKSQYF.